Listed here are 20 T cell receptor beta chains from one sample, sequenced in a study of T cell responses to AZD1222 COVID-19 vaccine. Assay: immunoSEQ multiplex PCR; the TCRdb copy retains only in-frame clones and omits some. The sample includes some 97,000 clones, 85% to 90% of them seen just once. This material consisted of peripheral blood, taken on day 0 of AZD1222 vaccination. Receptors originate from an adult in good health.

The chain couples TRBV3-1 (or the pseudogene TRBV3-2) to TRBJ1-6, with D possibly being TRBD1 (6 bases). CDR3 length equals 15 residues. The V gene lost 1 base and the J gene lost 7 bases, with 11 bases spanning the gap. Germline V gene data show CDR1 as LGHDT and CDR2 as YNNKEL (reference sequence). For the CDR3, the DNA is TGTGCCAGCAGCCAAGGGAATAGGGGGAATTCACCCCTCCACTTT. Amino acids: CASSQGNRGNSPLHF.

The genes are TRBV19 and TRBJ2-4; D perhaps matches TRBD2 (6 bases). The CDR3 totals 11 residues. CDR1 LNHDA and CDR2 SQIVND come from the germline V gene (reference sequence). Trimming cost V 4 bases and J 13 bases, with 11 bases left between them. The CDR3 coding sequence is TGTGCCAGTAGTAACCGGGACTCGCAGTACTTC. Its translation: CASSNRDSQYF.

Remarks on this clone: The sample holds other DNA sequences that translate to the same CDR3. V usage is TRBV2 and J usage is TRBJ1-3; 9 bases fit TRBD1. Germline-derived CDR1 and CDR2 are SNHLY and FYNNEI. The CDR3 runs 14 residues. After removal of 5 bases from V and 2 bases from J, the junction contained 1 base not matched to a gene. The CDR3 is CASSRQGAGNTIYF. As DNA, the CDR3 is TGTGCCAGCAGTCGACAGGGGGCTGGAAACACCATATATTTT.

The rearrangement links TRBV28 to TRBJ2-1; 12 nucleotides line up with TRBD1. The CDR3 totals 14 residues. CDR1 is MDHEN, CDR2 SYDVKM, per germline. The junction had 7 bases not matched to a gene; V was cut back by 8 bases and J by 8 bases. The CDR3 loop reads CASLGTGGSHEQFF. Written as DNA, the CDR3 is TGTGCCAGCCTCGGGACAGGGGGCTCCCATGAGCAGTTCTTC.

This clone has just one count. V is TRBV27 and J is TRBJ2-1; a weak D match, TRBD2 (6 bases). Germline values: CDR1 MNHEY, CDR2 SMNVEV (reference sequence). The ends were cut back, 2 bases at V and 0 bases at J, with 17 bases in the middle. The CDR3 has 18 residues. In DNA, the CDR3 is TGTGCCAGCAGTTTACCCGGGGGAGCGTCCGACTCCTACAATGAGCAGTTCTTC. It encodes CASSLPGGASDSYNEQFF.

This chain links TRBV19 with TRBJ2-3, with 11 nucleotides matching TRBD2. The CDR3 spans 16 residues. With 3 bases clipped from V and 4 bases from J, the junction kept 6 bases outside the gene matches. Germline V gene lookup returns CDR1 LNHDA and CDR2 SQIVND (reference sequence). The CDR3 coding sequence is TGTGCCAGTAGTATCTTACTAGCGGGGGCTTCAGATACGCAGTATTTT. Translating it yields CASSILLAGASDTQYF.

CDR3 in DNA: TGTGCCAGTAGCCTAGGACTGTCCTCTGGAAACACCATATATTTT. Its protein product is CASSLGLSSGNTIYF. The rearrangement links TRBV19 to TRBJ1-3, with D hard to call. The V gene's germline CDR1 is LNHDA and CDR2 SQIVND (reference sequence). Trimming stripped 6 bases from V and 0 bases from J, with 12 bases between. The CDR3 contains 15 residues.

This clone showed up just once. This chain joins TRBV19 and TRBJ2-7; 11 positions agree with TRBD2. Germline trimming cut 7 bases from V and 2 bases from J; bases unmatched to any gene: 7. Germline CDR1 is LNHDA and CDR2 is SQIVND (reference sequence). The CDR3 loop spans 15 amino acids. The CDR3 sequence: CASTPTSGATYEQYF. CDR3 coding DNA: TGTGCCAGTACTCCGACTAGCGGGGCAACCTACGAGCAGTACTTC.

This clone was picked up one time. The gene calls are TRBV7-9 and TRBJ2-3, with D possibly being TRBD1 (6 bases). Trimming shortened V by 5 bases and J by 3 bases, and 15 bases separated the two germline ends. This CDR3 spans 15 amino acids. Germline values: CDR1 SEHNR, CDR2 FQNEAQ (reference sequence). The DNA of the CDR3 is TGTGCCAGCAGCCCAGAGGGGGTAGGGACAGATACGCAGTATTTT. It translates to CASSPEGVGTDTQYF. The full variable domain, its missing parts supplied by reference TRBV7-9 and TRBJ2-3, is DTGVSQNPRHKITKRGQNVTFRCDPISEHNRLYWYRQTLGQGPEFLTYFQNEAQLEKSRLLSDRFSAERPKGSFSTLEIQRTEQGDSAMYLCASSPEGVGTDTQYFGPGTRLTVL.

This chain uses TRBV27 with TRBJ1-1, with unresolved D. The germline V and J ends were trimmed by 1 base and 1 base, with 4 bases remaining between them. The CDR3 covers 13 residues. Germline lookup yields CDR1 MNHEY and CDR2 SMNVEV (reference sequence). Here the CDR3 DNA reads TGTGCCAGCAGTTTATGGAAGAACACTGAAGCTTTCTTT. Its translation: CASSLWKNTEAFF.

This chain links TRBV7-2 with TRBJ2-1, with 7 nucleotides matching TRBD2. CDR3 length equals 16 residues. Germline V CDR1 and CDR2: SGHTA, FQGNSA. The V and J ends lost 1 base and 4 bases, in that order; junction bases with no gene match: 7. The CDR3 protein is CASSLVRLAVYNEQFF. CDR3 DNA sequence: TGTGCCAGCAGCTTAGTTAGGCTAGCGGTATACAATGAGCAGTTCTTC.

The chain carries TRBV29-1 and TRBJ2-5; 14 bases are shared with TRBD2. From germline, CDR1 is SQVTM and CDR2 ANQGSEA. CDR3 length: 15 amino acids. The V segment lost 4 bases and the J segment 4 bases; nucleotides outside the gene matches: 5. Written as DNA, the CDR3 is TGCAGCGTTGCCCAGACTAGCGGGAGGGGAGAGACCCAGTACTTC. Its translation: CSVAQTSGRGETQYF.

This rearrangement joins TRBV27 to TRBJ2-3, with 7 bases that match TRBD2. The CDR3 contains 15 residues. Germline loops: CDR1 MNHEY, CDR2 SMNVEV (reference sequence). V dropped 5 bases and J dropped 3; count of bases not matched to a gene: 8. The CDR3 DNA sequence: TGTGCCAGCAGTCCCCCGGGGCGGGGGACAGATACGCAGTATTTT. Translated, it gives CASSPPGRGTDTQYF.

The V and J genes are TRBV10-3 and TRBJ2-7, with 12 bases matching TRBD2. The V gene end was trimmed by 4 bases and the J gene end by 4 bases; junction bases not matched to a gene: 8. This CDR3 comprises 16 residues. CDR1 is ENHRY and CDR2 is SYGVKD in the germline V gene. CDR3 amino acids: CAISAQTSGSFYEQYF. The CDR3 DNA reads TGTGCCATCAGTGCTCAGACTAGCGGGAGTTTTTACGAGCAGTACTTC.

The chain combines TRBV19 with TRBJ1-4; unclear D gene. Trimming stripped 5 bases from V and 4 bases from J, with 8 bases between. Germline V gene sequence: CDR1 LNHDA, CDR2 SQIVND (reference sequence). This CDR3 spans 13 amino acids. The chain's CDR3 is CASSLQHNEKLFF. The DNA for the CDR3 is TGTGCCAGTAGTTTGCAGCATAATGAAAAACTGTTTTTT. Complete variable domain (other parts from reference TRBV19 and TRBJ1-4): DGGITQSPKYLFRKEGQNVTLSCEQNLNHDAMYWYRQDPGQGLRLIYYSQIVNDFQKGDIAEGYSVSREKKESFPLTVTSAQKNPTAFYLCASSLQHNEKLFFGSGTQLSVL.

V gene TRBV28 combines with J gene TRBJ1-1, with 7 nucleotides matching TRBD1. The CDR3 has 13 amino acids. CDR1 is MDHEN and CDR2 is SYDVKM in the germline V gene. V was clipped by 7 bases and J by 1 base; unmatched bases: 3. CDR3 sequence reads: CASIRDRNTEAFF. In nucleotides, the CDR3 is TGTGCCAGCATAAGGGACAGGAACACTGAAGCTTTCTTT.

The genes are TRBV7-9 and TRBJ2-7; tentatively, D is TRBD1 (5 bases). V was trimmed by 3 bases and J by 8 bases, leaving 23 bases between them. In germline, CDR1 is SEHNR, CDR2 FQNEAQ (reference sequence). The CDR3 contains 16 residues. CDR3 sequence (DNA): TGTGCCAGCAGCTTTTTATCACAGGCCTCCCTTGTGCAGCAGTACTTC. Translation gives CASSFLSQASLVQQYF. Filled out from reference TRBV7-9 and TRBJ2-7, the complete variable domain reads DTGVSQNPRHKITKRGQNVTFRCDPISEHNRLYWYRQTLGQGPEFLTYFQNEAQLEKSRLLSDRFSAERPKGSFSTLEIQRTEQGDSAMYLCASSFLSQASLVQQYFGPGTRLTVT.

V is TRBV9 and J is TRBJ1-6; the D is unclear. There are 14 residues in the CDR3. The germline CDR1 and CDR2 sequences are SGDLS and YYNGEE. Deletions cut 4 bases from V and 4 bases from J, with 9 bases between. CDR3 loop: CASSTRVYNSPLHF. The CDR3 DNA is TGTGCCAGCAGCACCCGGGTTTATAATTCACCCCTCCACTTT.

The chain is built from TRBV7-8 and TRBJ1-1; the D gene is possibly TRBD1 (5 bases). The CDR3 covers 18 residues. CDR1 is SGHVS, CDR2 FQNEAQ, per germline. V was clipped by 0 bases and J by 5 bases, with 22 bases between them. The CDR3 region has the DNA TGTGCCAGCAGCTTAGCGGGGCTCCTAGAAAGCGGGGGGACTGAAGCTTTCTTT. This translates into CASSLAGLLESGGTEAFF.

This clone is a singleton in its sample. The genes are TRBV5-1 and TRBJ1-1; TRBD1 matches at 7 bases. CDR1 is SGHRS, CDR2 YFSETQ, per germline. The CDR3 spans 15 residues. The V gene end was trimmed by 4 bases and the J gene end by 1 base; junction bases not matched to a gene: 7. This CDR3 is CASSRDSWANTEAFF. Written as DNA, the CDR3 is TGCGCCAGCAGCCGGGACAGCTGGGCGAACACTGAAGCTTTCTTT.